Sequencing of this T cell receptor (beta chain) was carried out in a study of blood T cell repertoires in COVID-19. Study-level background: Whether acute or convalescent, the COVID-19 samples came from the United States, Italy and Spain.

Data came from immunoSEQ multiplex PCR; TCRdb stores just in-frame clones and leaves some out. The repertoire holds roughly 220,000 clones, with roughly 90% as singletons. Participant age was roughly 18 to 95 years, and participants resided in roughly 24 US areas. Germline trimming cut 6 bases from V and 4 bases from J; bases unmatched to any gene: 11. CDR3 length equals 15 residues. Germline V gene lookup returns CDR1 GTSNPN and CDR2 SVGIG (reference sequence). Sequenced: PBMCs or T cells enriched from blood (not recorded which). V gene TRBV30 combines with J gene TRBJ2-2, with 7 nucleotides matching TRBD2. The receptor comes from a middle-aged woman with acute COVID-19. CDR3 protein: CACIRGGGRTGELFF. The CDR3 bases are TGTGCCTGCATTCGGGGCGGGGGTCGCACCGGGGAGCTGTTTTTT.